A single sample gave rise to the 30 T cell receptor beta chains below, sequenced in a study of vaccination and CD4 T cells after COVID-19. As to treatment: roughly 10-day PBMC culture with coronavirus spike peptide pools or control peptides (ViraFEST assay). With the Oncomine TCR Beta short-read assay, DNA from cultured CD4+ T cells was sequenced. From the PCR reads, TCRdb called clonotypes with MiXCR, one entry per CDR3 protein. The sample consists of roughly 20,000 distinct CDR3 sequences, roughly half of them appearing once. These receptors are not linked to any known antigen. Sequenced input: CD4+ T cells from blood, cultured in vitro. The receptors shown here come from a human donor who had recovered from COVID-19.

The chain joins TRBV27 to TRBJ1-2; TRBD1 might be the D (5 bases). Deletions cut 5 bases from V and 4 bases from J, with 14 bases between. Germline V gives CDR1 MNHEY, CDR2 SMNVEV (reference sequence). This CDR3 has 14 amino acids. The CDR3 here is CASSPNGGTYGYTF. In nucleotides, the CDR3 is TGTGCCAGCAGTCCGAATGGGGGAACCTATGGCTACACCTTC.

This clonotype was recorded a few times. CDR3 sequence reads: CASSMWQGGDDTQYF. The CDR3 region has the DNA TGTGCCAGTAGTATGTGGCAGGGGGGGGACGATACGCAGTATTTT. This chain joins TRBV19 and TRBJ2-3; D may be TRBD1 or TRBD2 (7 bases each). The ends were cut back, 3 bases at V and 6 bases at J, with 16 bases in the middle. The CDR3 has 15 residues. Looked up from germline, CDR1 is LNHDA and CDR2 is SQIVND (reference sequence).

The genes are TRBV10-3 and TRBJ1-2; TRBD1 matches 7 bases. This CDR3 is 14 amino acids long. J was trimmed by 7 bases and V by 3 bases; bases with no gene match: 8. The germline V gene has CDR1 ENHRY and CDR2 SYGVKD. The CDR3 sequence is CAISEAGDRGGYTF. CDR3 bases: TGTGCCATCAGTGAAGCAGGGGACAGAGGTGGCTACACCTTC.

The gene calls are TRBV20-1 and TRBJ2-7; D might be TRBD2 (5 bases). The CDR3 covers 12 residues. In germline, CDR1 is DFQATT, CDR2 SNEGSKA (reference sequence). With 3 bases removed from V and 6 bases from J, the gap between germline ends came to 12 bases. CDR3 sequence: CSASQSAGEQYF. CDR3 nucleotides: TGCAGTGCTAGTCAGAGTGCGGGCGAGCAGTACTTC.

V and J are TRBV5-1 and TRBJ1-2; 7 bases fit TRBD1. CDR1 and CDR2 from the germline V gene are SGHRS and YFSETQ. CDR3 length: 18 residues. Germline trimming cut 1 base from V and 2 bases from J; bases unmatched to any gene: 14. CDR3 in DNA: TGCGCCAGCAGCTTGCAAGCTGCAGGGTCAGGGGGAAACTATGGCTACACCTTC. Its translation is CASSLQAAGSGGNYGYTF.

The CDR3, as DNA: TGTGCCAGCAGTTACTCGCGGGACACACTCTCCTACGAGCAGTACTTC. Amino acids: CASSYSRDTLSYEQYF. The J gene is TRBJ2-7, the V gene TRBV6-5, with D perhaps matching TRBD1 or TRBD2 (6 bases each). The germline CDR1 and CDR2 sequences are MNHEY and SVGAGI. There are 16 residues in the CDR3. The V and J ends lost 0 bases and 0 bases respectively, with 12 bases between them.

This clonotype has just a few counts. V is TRBV21-1 and J is TRBJ2-1; the table's D call TRBD2 went unverified against the DNA. TRBV21-1 is reported as a pseudogene. The CDR3 runs 14 residues. Written as DNA, the CDR3 is TGTGCCAGCAGTCGAGCGGGAGAAGCCTATGAGCAGTTCTTC. It translates to CASSRAGEAYEQFF.

The rearrangement joins TRBV19 to TRBJ2-7, with D hard to call. V shed 3 bases and J shed 3 bases, with 15 bases lying between them. Per the germline V gene, CDR1 is LNHDA and CDR2 is SQIVND (reference sequence). The CDR3 runs to 15 residues. The chain's CDR3 is CASSIRPTPLYEQYF. For the CDR3, the DNA is TGTGCCAGTAGTATCCGACCTACCCCCCTCTACGAGCAGTACTTC.

The chain employs TRBV11-3 and TRBJ2-5, with 10 bases that match TRBD1. Germline CDR1 SGHNT, CDR2 YENEEA. V lost 5 bases to trimming and J lost 4 bases; unmatched junction nucleotides: 10. CDR3 length equals 16 residues. CDR3 sequence reads: CASSGFRDRGGETQYF. The CDR3 coding sequence is TGTGCCAGCAGCGGCTTCCGGGACAGGGGCGGAGAGACCCAGTACTTC.

This chain links TRBV20-1 with TRBJ1-5; D remains unclear. Germline values: CDR1 DFQATT, CDR2 SNEGSKA (reference sequence). This CDR3 is built from 12 residues. The V and J ends lost 0 bases and 6 bases respectively, with 6 bases between them. Written as DNA, the CDR3 is TGCAGTGCTAGAGACAGAATTCAGCCCCAGCATTTT. It yields the protein CSARDRIQPQHF.

J is TRBJ1-1 and V is TRBV15, with 8 positions matching TRBD1. The junction had 1 base not matched to a gene; V was cut back by 3 bases and J by 4 bases. This CDR3 comprises 13 residues. Germline V gene lookup returns CDR1 LNHNV and CDR2 YYDKDF (reference sequence). CDR3 in DNA: TGTGCCACCAGCAGGGACAGGGTCACTGAAGCTTTCTTT. Amino acid sequence: CATSRDRVTEAFF.

This chain joins TRBV5-4 and TRBJ2-2, with D unclear. Germline CDR1 SGHNT, CDR2 YYREEE (reference sequence). V lost 0 bases and J lost 1, with 4 bases in between. The CDR3 extends over 14 amino acids. The CDR3 DNA is TGTGCCAGCAGCTTGGCAGGGAACACCGGGGAGCTGTTTTTT. Protein sequence: CASSLAGNTGELFF.

This rearrangement joins TRBV28 to TRBJ2-7; tentative D call: TRBD1 (5 bases). Trimming left V 6 bases short and J 0 bases short, with 15 bases between. This CDR3 has 15 amino acids. Germline assignment: CDR1 MDHEN and CDR2 SYDVKM. The chain's CDR3 is CASRHQGSTSYEQYF. CDR3 coding DNA: TGTGCCAGCAGACATCAGGGTTCTACCTCCTACGAGCAGTACTTC.

This clonotype was seen only a few times. This chain links TRBV21-1 with TRBJ2-1; the table's TRBD1 call for D was not verified on the DNA. TRBV21-1 constitutes a pseudogene. The CDR3 is 16 amino acids. CDR3 amino acids: CASSKAGGTSYNEQFF. Written as DNA, the CDR3 is TGTGCCAGCAGCAAAGCCGGGGGCACCTCCTACAATGAGCAGTTCTTC.

The genes are TRBV6-1 and TRBJ2-3; TRBD2 matches at 12 bases. This CDR3 region has 18 residues. The V segment lost 5 bases and the J segment 1 base; nucleotides outside the gene matches: 10. Germline V gene data show CDR1 as MNHNS and CDR2 as SASEGT. The CDR3 region is CASSPTSGRPLGTDTQYF. DNA for the CDR3: TGTGCCAGCAGTCCGACTAGCGGGAGACCCCTGGGCACAGATACGCAGTATTTT.

V is TRBV6-1 and J is TRBJ2-2; 12 bases agree with TRBD1. V dropped 6 bases and J dropped 6; count of bases not matched to a gene: 14. The CDR3 loop spans 18 amino acids. Looked up from germline, CDR1 is MNHNS and CDR2 is SASEGT. CDR3 region: CASSNQLSGTGGPGELFF. DNA of the CDR3: TGTGCCAGCAGCAACCAACTTTCCGGGACAGGGGGCCCCGGGGAGCTGTTTTTT.

V usage is TRBV20-1 and J usage is TRBJ2-1; 8 bases match TRBD2. J gave up 2 bases and V 6 bases, and 9 bases lay outside the gene matches. The CDR3 runs to 15 residues. Germline CDR1 and CDR2: DFQATT and SNEGSKA (reference sequence). Written as DNA, the CDR3 is TGCAGTGCCGGCCCCTTAGCGGGACCCTACAATGAGCAGTTCTTC. Protein sequence: CSAGPLAGPYNEQFF.

The chain carries TRBV6-5 and TRBJ2-7; TRBD2 agrees at 8 bases. Germline V lookup: CDR1 MNHEY, CDR2 SVGAGI. The V gene end was trimmed by 0 bases and the J gene end by 6 bases; junction bases not matched to a gene: 4. The CDR3 totals 14 residues. The CDR3 loop is CASSYSGLASEQYF. CDR3 DNA: TGTGCCAGCAGTTACTCCGGACTAGCCAGCGAGCAGTACTTC.

This chain uses TRBV7-9 with TRBJ1-1; D perhaps matches TRBD1 (6 bases). In germline, CDR1 is SEHNR, CDR2 FQNEAQ (reference sequence). Trimming left V 4 bases short and J 1 base short, with 10 bases between. The CDR3 spans 14 residues. The CDR3 is CASSYGQPNTEAFF. The DNA for the CDR3 is TGTGCCAGCAGCTATGGACAGCCGAACACTGAAGCTTTCTTT.

V and J are TRBV7-3 and TRBJ1-1; no clear D. V lost 0 bases, J lost 4 bases, and 21 bases lay in between. From germline, CDR1 is SGHTA and CDR2 FQGTGA. This CDR3 comprises 18 residues. DNA for the CDR3: TGTGCCAGCAGCTTAACCCCGGATTTGATGAATCGGGGCACTGAAGCTTTCTTT. This codes for CASSLTPDLMNRGTEAFF.

V is TRBV25-1 and J is TRBJ2-7, with TRBD2 matching 12 bases. The CDR3 contains 15 residues. Germline assignment: CDR1 MGHDK and CDR2 SYGVNS. V was clipped by 2 bases and J by 2 bases; unmatched bases: 1. CDR3 amino acids: CASSERLAGAYEQYF. The CDR3 DNA sequence: TGTGCCAGCAGTGAACGACTAGCGGGAGCCTACGAGCAGTACTTC.

The rearrangement uses TRBV11-3 and TRBJ2-1; D uncertain. CDR3 length equals 11 residues. Germline CDR1 SGHNT, CDR2 YENEEA. With 1 base removed from V and 12 bases from J, the gap between germline ends came to 7 bases. The CDR3 here is CASSLAGPQFF. The CDR3 DNA is TGTGCCAGCAGCTTAGCGGGCCCGCAGTTCTTC.

The chain uses TRBV7-9 and TRBJ2-7, with D hard to call. CDR1 and CDR2 from the germline V gene are SEHNR and FQNEAQ (reference sequence). The V end was cut by 2 bases, the J end by 5 bases, with 10 bases between. The length of the CDR3 is 13 residues. The CDR3 loop reads CASSLNAGHEQYF. The CDR3 region has the DNA TGTGCCAGCAGCTTAAATGCAGGCCACGAGCAGTACTTC.

This clonotype was seen once. The chain has TRBV20-1 and TRBJ2-7; TRBD1 or TRBD2 may be the D gene (5 bases each). Germline V gives CDR1 DFQATT, CDR2 SNEGSKA (reference sequence). The CDR3 loop spans 14 amino acids. Trimming removed 0 bases from V and 3 bases from J, with 12 bases in between. The CDR3 loop is CSARDSRGFYEQYF. The CDR3 DNA reads as TGCAGTGCTAGAGATTCCCGGGGCTTCTACGAGCAGTACTTC.

The V call is TRBV7-9, the J call TRBJ1-2, with D maybe TRBD1 (6 bases). Germline-derived CDR1 and CDR2 are SEHNR and FQNEAQ (reference sequence). There are 13 residues in the CDR3. The V end lost 5 bases, the J end lost 4 bases, and 11 bases lay between the germline ends. The chain's CDR3 is CASSPGESYGYTF. DNA of the CDR3: TGTGCCAGCAGCCCAGGGGAAAGCTATGGCTACACCTTC.

This clonotype turned up a few times. This chain connects TRBV2 to TRBJ2-7; a weak D match, TRBD1 (6 bases). Germline V gene lookup returns CDR1 SNHLY and CDR2 FYNNEI. V was clipped by 6 bases and J by 4 bases, with 13 bases between them. This CDR3 has 13 residues. In DNA, the CDR3 is TGTGCCAGCAGCGCAGACAGGAGGTACGAGCAGTACTTC. It codes for CASSADRRYEQYF.

The CDR3: CASSSEGGDTDTQYF. The DNA for the CDR3 is TGTGCCAGCAGTAGCGAAGGGGGTGACACAGATACGCAGTATTTT. V and J are TRBV6-4 and TRBJ2-3; D perhaps matches TRBD1 (6 bases). This CDR3 is built from 15 residues. With 5 bases removed from V and 2 bases from J, the gap between germline ends came to 14 bases. CDR1 is MRHNA and CDR2 is SNTAGT in the germline V gene.

This rearrangement joins TRBV20-1 to TRBJ1-2, with D unresolved. The CDR3 sequence is 15 residues long. V lost 2 bases to trimming and J lost 0 bases, with 13 bases between them. In germline, CDR1 is DFQATT, CDR2 SNEGSKA (reference sequence). The CDR3 protein is CSARHHTRANYGYTF. Here the CDR3 DNA reads TGCAGTGCTAGACATCACACGAGAGCTAACTATGGCTACACCTTC.

The chain uses TRBV5-6 and TRBJ2-5; 9 bases are a match to TRBD2. Trimming cost V 4 bases and J 5 bases; bases outside gene matches: 6. The CDR3 covers 14 residues. Germline V lookup: CDR1 SGHDT, CDR2 YYEEEE. The CDR3 DNA reads as TGTGCCAGCAGCCATCTAGCGGGGCCTGAGACCCAGTACTTC. Encoded protein: CASSHLAGPETQYF. The variable domain in full, completed from reference TRBV5-6 and TRBJ2-5, reads DAGVTQSPTHLIKTRGQQVTLRCSPKSGHDTVSWYQQALGQGPQFIFQYYEEEERQRGNFPDRFSGHQFPNYSSELNVNALLLGDSALYLCASSHLAGPETQYFGPGTRLLVL.

The genes are TRBV7-2 and TRBJ1-2; 9 bases align to TRBD1. The CDR3 contains 15 residues. Trimming cost V 0 bases and J 8 bases; bases outside gene matches: 7. CDR1 and CDR2 (germline): SGHTA, FQGNSA. CDR3 nucleotides: TGTGCCAGCAGCTTAGCACAGGGGGCGCTTGGCGGCTACACCTTC. Its protein is CASSLAQGALGGYTF.